The 16 T cell receptor beta chains below all came from one sample that was sequenced in a study of blood T cells in healthy people across ages. Sample-barcoded 5' priming and a J-beta primer mix drove a second PCR of about 6 to 12 cycles. TCRdb re-analysed the 5' RACE reads in MiXCR, keeping a single row per CDR3 protein. There are around 870,000 distinct CDR3 sequences in the sample; around 26% occur only once, and 17% lies in the top ten. The sequenced sample was blood. The receptors come from an elderly woman in good health.

This clonotype was counted many times. This chain links TRBV7-8 with TRBJ2-1; 9 nucleotides match TRBD2. The CDR3 length is 16 residues. Germline V lookup: CDR1 SGHVS, CDR2 FQNEAQ. J was trimmed by 6 bases and V by 2 bases; bases with no gene match: 8. The CDR3 spells CASSLKAGGQVNEQFF. CDR3 DNA sequence: TGTGCCAGCAGCTTAAAGGCGGGGGGGCAGGTCAATGAGCAGTTCTTC.

This clonotype was seen a handful of times. This rearrangement joins TRBV11-2 to TRBJ2-7, with 7 bases lining up with TRBD1. Germline V CDR1 and CDR2: SGHAT, FQNNGV. This CDR3 contains 15 residues. The J segment lost 2 bases and the V segment lost 5 bases, leaving 9 bases of the junction unmatched. The CDR3 loop reads CASSPLGTATYEQYF. The DNA for the CDR3 is TGTGCCAGCAGCCCGTTGGGGACAGCGACCTACGAGCAGTACTTC.

The CDR3 DNA reads as TGTGCCAGCAGTTACGGGGTTCCTCCGGGACTAGCGGGGGTCAGCACAGATACGCAGTATTTT. Translated, it gives CASSYGVPPGLAGVSTDTQYF. The chain combines TRBV6-5 with TRBJ2-3, with 14 bases identical to TRBD2. The CDR3 length is 21 residues. The V gene end was trimmed by 2 bases and the J gene end by 0 bases; junction bases not matched to a gene: 13. Germline V gene lookup returns CDR1 MNHEY and CDR2 SVGAGI.

The table lists this clonotype with many counts. The genes are TRBV5-1 and TRBJ2-5; the D gene is possibly TRBD2 (5 bases). V was clipped by 3 bases and J by 4 bases, with 16 bases between them. Germline V gives CDR1 SGHRS, CDR2 YFSETQ. This CDR3 has 15 amino acids. CDR3 DNA: TGCGCCAGCAGCTCACAGTCACGGGGTGGAGAGACCCAGTACTTC. Translation gives CASSSQSRGGETQYF. The entire variable domain, with the rest obtained from reference TRBV5-1 and TRBJ2-5, is as follows: KAGVTQTPRYLIKTRGQQVTLSCSPISGHRSVSWYQQTPGQGLQFLFEYFSETQRNKGNFPGRFSGRQFSNSRSEMNVSTLELGDSALYLCASSSQSRGGETQYFGPGTRLLVL.

The chain joins TRBV5-1 to TRBJ2-7; maybe TRBD1 (6 bases). CDR1 is SGHRS and CDR2 is YFSETQ in the germline V gene. The germline V and J ends were trimmed by 0 bases and 2 bases, with 12 bases remaining between them. The length of the CDR3 is 15 residues. CDR3 DNA sequence: TGCGCCAGCAGCTTGGGCCAGGGGAGTACCTACGAGCAGTACTTC. Its translation: CASSLGQGSTYEQYF.

This rearrangement joins TRBV3-1 to TRBJ2-3; D gene uncertain. CDR1 and CDR2 (germline): LGHDT, YNNKEL (reference sequence). The V end was cut by 0 bases, the J end by 3 bases, with 10 bases between. The CDR3 is 15 residues long. The CDR3 region has the DNA TGTGCCAGCAGCCAAGATAAGGAGCTAACAGATACGCAGTATTTT. This gives the protein CASSQDKELTDTQYF.

The chain uses TRBV7-2 and TRBJ1-4, with D maybe TRBD1 (6 bases). The CDR3 has 16 residues. Germline CDR1 is SGHTA and CDR2 is FQGNSA. Trimming removed 1 base at V and 5 bases at J, with 14 bases between. CDR3 sequence reads: CASSLGFGQSNEKLFF. As DNA, the CDR3 is TGTGCCAGCAGCTTAGGTTTCGGACAGTCCAATGAAAAACTGTTTTTT. Full variable domain (remainder filled in from reference TRBV7-2 and TRBJ1-4): GAGVSQSPSNKVTEKGKDVELRCDPISGHTALYWYRQSLGQGLEFLIYFQGNSAPDKSGLPSDRFSAERTGGSVSTLTIQRTQQEDSAVYLCASSLGFGQSNEKLFFGSGTQLSVL.

The chain uses TRBV5-4 and TRBJ2-2, with TRBD2 as a possible D gene (6 bases). The CDR3 length is 16 residues. Per germline, CDR1 SGHNT and CDR2 YYREEE (reference sequence). V shed 3 bases and J shed 7 bases, with 19 bases lying between them. DNA for the CDR3: TGTGCCAGCAGCTGGAGGACCCCCTTGGAGGGCGGGGAGCTGTTTTTT. Translated, it gives CASSWRTPLEGGELFF.

This clonotype came up a few times. The chain is built from TRBV4-1 and TRBJ2-1, with TRBD2 as a possible D gene (7 bases). Between the trimmed V and J ends, which lost 4 bases and 5 bases, there was a span of 18 bases. Germline CDR1 is MGHRA and CDR2 is YSYEKL. This CDR3 has 16 residues. The CDR3 reads CASSPQSQGGDNEQFF. CDR3 DNA: TGCGCCAGCAGCCCCCAATCTCAAGGGGGGGACAATGAGCAGTTCTTC.

As for this clonotype: Germline is not matched at one junction end, which may reflect a read error. In nucleotides, the CDR3 is TGTGCCAGCAGGTTATCGATGGAGACCTACGAGCAGTACTTC. Protein: CASRLSMETYEQYF. The chain employs TRBV28 and TRBJ2-7; no firm D call. The CDR3 length is 14 residues. CDR1 and CDR2 (germline): MDHEN, SYDVKM. Looking up the rest from reference TRBV28 and TRBJ2-7 gives the full variable domain: DVKVTQSSRYLVKRTGEKVFLECVQDMDHENMFWYRQDPGLGLRLIYFSYDVKMKEKGDIPEGYSVSREKKERFSLILESASTNQTSMYLCASRLSMETYEQYFGPGTRLTVT.

This clonotype was seen repeatedly, ten times or more. V usage is TRBV20-1 and J usage is TRBJ2-7; 9 bases are a match to TRBD1. The CDR3 extends over 16 amino acids. Germline CDR1 DFQATT, CDR2 SNEGSKA (reference sequence). V gave up 0 bases and J gave up 4 bases; unmatched junction bases: 10. The CDR3 loop is CSARDERRTGVYEQYF. CDR3 nucleotides: TGCAGTGCTAGAGACGAGAGGCGGACAGGGGTGTACGAGCAGTACTTC.

This clonotype was seen at least ten times. The chain uses TRBV11-2 and TRBJ2-4, with TRBD1 identical over 8 bases. The CDR3 runs 16 residues. Germline loops: CDR1 SGHAT, CDR2 FQNNGV. V dropped 5 bases and J dropped 0; count of bases not matched to a gene: 6. CDR3 sequence reads: CASSVTGGLAKNIQYF. DNA of the CDR3: TGTGCCAGCAGCGTAACAGGGGGTTTAGCCAAAAACATTCAGTACTTC.

This clonotype was counted many times. This chain uses TRBV5-5 with TRBJ1-5; possible D gene TRBD1, 5 bases. Germline V gene lookup returns CDR1 SGHKS and CDR2 YYEKEE (reference sequence). This CDR3 spans 17 amino acids. Trimming removed 1 base from V and 1 base from J, with 15 bases in between. CDR3 residues: CASSLSQGLISNQPQHF. The CDR3 bases are TGTGCCAGCAGCTTGAGCCAGGGCCTCATAAGCAATCAGCCCCAGCATTTT.

This clonotype was picked up a small number of times. The rearrangement joins TRBV20-1 to TRBJ2-5, with 12 nucleotides matching TRBD1. The last part of the DNA fits TRBJ2-7 better; the J call may be wrong. The CDR3 consists of 13 residues. From germline, CDR1 is DFQATT and CDR2 SNEGSKA (reference sequence). The CDR3 nucleotides read TGCAGTGCGGGGACAGGGGGCAACTACGAGCAGTACTTC. Translating it yields CSAGTGGNYEQYF.

This clonotype has a count of ten or more. Here the CDR3 reads CATSRVGSSDTQYF. The CDR3 nucleotides read TGTGCCACCAGCAGAGTTGGCTCCTCGGATACGCAGTATTTT. The V and J genes are TRBV15 and TRBJ2-3; D uncertain. There are 14 residues in the CDR3. Germline-derived CDR1 and CDR2 are LNHNV and YYDKDF (reference sequence). V was pared by 1 base and J by 6 bases, with 11 bases between.

Ten or more counts support this clonotype. The chain has TRBV5-5 and TRBJ2-3; D not certain. Germline V gene sequence: CDR1 SGHKS, CDR2 YYEKEE (reference sequence). The CDR3 length is 15 residues. The V gene lost 0 bases and the J gene lost 3 bases, with 11 bases spanning the gap. The CDR3 region has the DNA TGTGCCAGCAGCTTGGTTTTGGCCCCTACAGATACGCAGTATTTT. As protein: CASSLVLAPTDTQYF. Combining the CDR3 with reference TRBV5-5 and TRBJ2-3 gives the whole variable domain DAGVTQSPTHLIKTRGQQVTLRCSPISGHKSVSWYQQVLGQGPQFIFQYYEKEERGRGNFPDRFSARQFPNYSSELNVNALLLGDSALYLCASSLVLAPTDTQYFGPGTRLTVL.